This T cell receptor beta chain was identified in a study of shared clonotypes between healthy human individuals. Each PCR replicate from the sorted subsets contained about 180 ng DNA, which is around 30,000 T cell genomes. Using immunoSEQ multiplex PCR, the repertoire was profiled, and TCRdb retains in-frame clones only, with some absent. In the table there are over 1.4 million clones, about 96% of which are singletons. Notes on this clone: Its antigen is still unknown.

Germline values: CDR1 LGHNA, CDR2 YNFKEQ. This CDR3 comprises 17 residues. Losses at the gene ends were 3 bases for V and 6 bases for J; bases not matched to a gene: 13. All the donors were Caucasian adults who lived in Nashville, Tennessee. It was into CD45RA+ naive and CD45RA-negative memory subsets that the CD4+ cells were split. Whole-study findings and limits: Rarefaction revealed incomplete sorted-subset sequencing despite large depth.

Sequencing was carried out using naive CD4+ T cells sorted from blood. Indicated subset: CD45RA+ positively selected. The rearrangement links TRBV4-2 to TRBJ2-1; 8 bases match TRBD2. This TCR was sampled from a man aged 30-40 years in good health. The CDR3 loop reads CASSHSGGGRTRNEQFF. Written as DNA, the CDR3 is TGTGCCAGCAGCCACTCCGGCGGCGGGAGGACGCGCAATGAGCAGTTCTTC.